In its sample, the clone carrying this T cell receptor (beta chain) was seen once. Antigen unknown. Each donor was healthy, and each was a bone marrow donor. Donors likely had unrecorded immune exposures despite being nominally healthy when sampled. 60 Vbeta and 13 Jbeta primers were used in PCR. Using immunoSEQ multiplex PCR, the repertoire was profiled, and TCRdb retains in-frame clones only, with some absent. The profile covers tens of thousands of clones, with 60% to 85% appearing a single time and 8.1% taken by the ten largest. This record comes from a study of cytomegalovirus exposure and HLA in healthy donors. CDR1 and CDR2 from the germline V gene are SGHDT and YYEEEE. Trimming stripped 2 bases from V and 1 base from J, with 10 bases between. The CDR3 is 14 amino acids. Study-wide points: In a later analysis, TCR beta V- and J-gene trimming showed a link to a missense DCLRE1C variant. The classifier was said to identify cytomegalovirus status with high specificity and sensitivity.

The receptor was isolated from a man aged 25 to 40 in good health and CMV-seropositive. The sample comprised PBMCs. This chain uses TRBV5-6 with TRBJ2-7; weak D call: TRBD1 (6 bases). In nucleotides, the CDR3 is TGTGCCAGCAGCTTAACAGGGAGTTCCTACGAGCAGTACTTC. As protein: CASSLTGSSYEQYF.